The 14 T cell receptor beta chains below were found in one sample sequenced in a study of human T cells and chemical hapten exposure. Using its own MiXCR run on the RACE reads, TCRdb lists one record per CDR3 protein. The sample lists some 42,000 distinct CDR3 sequences, 8% to 9.5% occurring once. Time point specified: patch test 2, 6 weeks after DPC sensitization. The treatment was: therapeutic diphenylcyclopropenone sensitization with weekly scalp DPC. This sample comprised whole blood, obtained in connection with sensitization to the hapten diphenylcyclopropenone (DPC). These receptor sequences come from a woman aged 40 to 49 with alopecia areata. Some clones in this sample may be carry-over from other donors' samples.

This clonotype was detected ten times or more. The V and J genes are TRBV3-1 and TRBJ1-4; 7 bases map to TRBD1. Germline V CDR1 and CDR2: LGHDT, YNNKEL (reference sequence). With V trimmed by 2 bases and J by 5 bases, 5 bases remained unmatched. This CDR3 comprises 15 residues. The CDR3 protein is CASSQSSGGNEKLFF. The CDR3 DNA reads as TGTGCCAGCAGCCAATCGTCAGGGGGGAATGAAAAACTGTTTTTT.

J is TRBJ1-1 and V is TRBV7-2; 7 bases map to TRBD1. Germline V gene lookup returns CDR1 SGHTA and CDR2 FQGNSA. The CDR3 is made up of 13 amino acids. V dropped 0 bases and J dropped 6; count of bases not matched to a gene: 1. The CDR3 loop is CASSLAQGAEAFF. The CDR3 nucleotides read TGTGCCAGCAGCTTAGCCCAGGGGGCTGAAGCTTTCTTT. Using reference TRBV7-2 and TRBJ1-1 for the parts outside the CDR3, the full variable domain is GAGVSQSPSNKVTEKGKDVELRCDPISGHTALYWYRQSLGQGLEFLIYFQGNSAPDKSGLPSDRFSAERTGGSVSTLTIQRTQQEDSAVYLCASSLAQGAEAFFGQGTRLTVV.

There are many counts of this clonotype. The CDR3 nucleotides read TGCAGCGGTTTCCGGGGGGCAGGAGAGACCCAGTACTTC. Its protein product is CSGFRGAGETQYF. The rearrangement uses TRBV20-1 and TRBJ2-5; D might be TRBD2 (7 bases). Germline lookup yields CDR1 DFQATT and CDR2 SNEGSKA (reference sequence). The CDR3 consists of 13 residues.

This clonotype was observed at least ten times. The chain recombines TRBV7-9 with TRBJ2-3; maybe TRBD2 (5 bases). V was clipped by 5 bases and J by 0 bases, with 12 bases between them. There are 15 residues in the CDR3. The germline V gene encodes CDR1 SEHNR and CDR2 FQNEAQ (reference sequence). CDR3 coding DNA: TGTGCCAGCAGCCCTGGAAGCGGTAGCACAGATACGCAGTATTTT. It yields the protein CASSPGSGSTDTQYF.

This clonotype has a count of ten or more. The V call is TRBV18, the J call TRBJ1-2; maybe TRBD1 (6 bases). CDR3 length: 15 residues. V was trimmed by 0 bases and J by 6 bases, leaving 14 bases between them. CDR1 is KGHSH, CDR2 LQKENI, per germline. CDR3 region: CASSPPISNRDGYTF. The CDR3 nucleotides read TGTGCCAGCTCACCACCAATTTCGAACAGGGATGGCTACACCTTC. The full variable domain, completed using reference TRBV18 and TRBJ1-2, is NAGVMQNPRHLVRRRGQEARLRCSPMKGHSHVYWYRQLPEEGLKFMVYLQKENIIDESGMPKERFSAEFPKEGPSILRIQQVVRGDSAAYFCASSPPISNRDGYTFGSGTRLTVV.

This clonotype has ten or more counts. The V and J genes are TRBV7-8 and TRBJ2-7; 7 bases fit TRBD1. Trimming cost V 1 base and J 6 bases; bases outside gene matches: 6. In germline, CDR1 is SGHVS, CDR2 FQNEAQ. The CDR3 loop spans 14 amino acids. This CDR3 is CASSLVGGNSEQYF. CDR3 in DNA: TGTGCCAGCAGCTTAGTAGGGGGCAACTCCGAGCAGTACTTC.

This clonotype has a count of ten or more. The genes are TRBV5-4 and TRBJ1-2; TRBD1 is a possible D gene (6 bases). V was shortened by 2 bases and J by 7 bases, with 18 bases between the two germline ends. The CDR3 runs 15 residues. Germline-derived CDR1 and CDR2 are SGHNT and YYREEE (reference sequence). The CDR3 spells CASSLSHREIGGYTF. The CDR3 DNA reads TGTGCCAGCAGCTTATCCCACAGGGAGATTGGTGGCTACACCTTC.

In its sample, this clonotype was seen many times. CDR3 residues: CASSNLAGVKNEQFF. In DNA, the CDR3 is TGTGCCAGCAGTAACCTAGCGGGGGTAAAAAATGAGCAGTTCTTC. This chain links TRBV5-6 with TRBJ2-1; 10 nucleotides agree with TRBD2. This CDR3 contains 15 residues. The junction had 9 bases not matched to a gene; V was cut back by 5 bases and J by 7 bases. The germline V gene has CDR1 SGHDT and CDR2 YYEEEE. The whole variable domain, filled in from reference TRBV5-6 and TRBJ2-1, reads DAGVTQSPTHLIKTRGQQVTLRCSPKSGHDTVSWYQQALGQGPQFIFQYYEEEERQRGNFPDRFSGHQFPNYSSELNVNALLLGDSALYLCASSNLAGVKNEQFFGPGTRLTVL.

This clonotype was counted between two and nine times. V usage is TRBV12-3 or TRBV12-4 and J usage is TRBJ2-1; possibly TRBD1 or TRBD2 for D (6 bases each). This CDR3 spans 14 amino acids. V was cut by 8 bases and J by 2 bases, with 13 bases left in between. Here the CDR3 reads CASQGGQAYNEQFF. The CDR3, as DNA: TGTGCCAGCCAAGGGGGGCAAGCCTACAATGAGCAGTTCTTC.

This chain connects TRBV20-1 to TRBJ2-1; 10 nucleotides line up with TRBD2. This CDR3 comprises 15 residues. With V trimmed by 2 bases and J by 6 bases, 7 bases remained unmatched. Germline CDR1 reads DFQATT; CDR2 reads SNEGSKA (reference sequence). The CDR3 here is CSARLAGGPFNEQFF. Here the CDR3 DNA reads TGCAGTGCTAGATTAGCGGGGGGACCCTTCAATGAGCAGTTCTTC.

This clonotype was seen ten or more times. This chain links TRBV27 with TRBJ2-6; no reliable D call. V lost 3 bases, J lost 0 bases, and 6 bases lay in between. The CDR3 sequence is 15 residues long. Germline values: CDR1 MNHEY, CDR2 SMNVEV (reference sequence). CDR3 in amino acids: CASSLRRSGANVLTF. The CDR3 nucleotides read TGTGCCAGCAGTTTGAGGCGCTCTGGGGCCAACGTCCTGACTTTC.

Ten or more counts support this clonotype. J is TRBJ2-7 and V is TRBV6-1; D remains unclear. Trimming left V 4 bases short and J 3 bases short, with 10 bases between. The CDR3 runs 13 residues. Germline-derived CDR1 and CDR2 are MNHNS and SASEGT. CDR3 loop: CASSVTTYYEQYF. CDR3 nucleotides: TGTGCCAGCAGTGTCACGACTTACTACGAGCAGTACTTC.

This clonotype was seen repeatedly, ten times or more. The chain joins TRBV6-1 to TRBJ2-7; TRBD1 agrees at 7 bases. In germline, CDR1 is MNHNS, CDR2 SASEGT. Trimming at V came to 4 bases and at J to 4 bases, leaving 4 bases not matched to a gene. The CDR3 runs to 13 residues. The CDR3, as DNA: TGTGCCAGCAGTGTGACAGGGTGGTACGAGCAGTACTTC. Its protein product is CASSVTGWYEQYF.

This clonotype was found a few times. V gene TRBV11-2 combines with J gene TRBJ1-2, with D tentatively TRBD1 (6 bases). Trimming removed 5 bases from V and 4 bases from J, with 11 bases in between. The CDR3 is 13 residues long. Germline V gene data show CDR1 as SGHAT and CDR2 as FQNNGV. The CDR3 reads CASSPDRSYGYTF. CDR3 nucleotides: TGTGCCAGCAGCCCCGACAGGTCCTATGGCTACACCTTC. The complete variable domain, with remaining parts taken from reference TRBV11-2 and TRBJ1-2, reads EAGVAQSPRYKIIEKRQSVAFWCNPISGHATLYWYQQILGQGPKLLIQFQNNGVVDDSQLPKDRFSAERLKGVDSTLKIQPAKLEDSAVYLCASSPDRSYGYTFGSGTRLTVV.